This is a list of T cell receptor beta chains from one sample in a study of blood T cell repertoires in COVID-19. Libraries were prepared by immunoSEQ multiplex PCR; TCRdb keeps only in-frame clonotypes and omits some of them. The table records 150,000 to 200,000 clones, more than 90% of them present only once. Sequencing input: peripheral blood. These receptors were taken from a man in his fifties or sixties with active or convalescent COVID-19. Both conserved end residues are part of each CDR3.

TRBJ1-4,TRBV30,CAWSQGAWEKLFF
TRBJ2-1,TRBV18,CASSPGTGVNEQFF
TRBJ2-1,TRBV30,CAWNPATSGLNEQFF
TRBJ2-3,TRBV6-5,CASKRINTQYF
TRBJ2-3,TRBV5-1,CASSKGTSGGIDTQYF
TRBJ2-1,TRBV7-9,CASSLAQGLAEKEFF
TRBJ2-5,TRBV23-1,CASTLGPGDRPYF
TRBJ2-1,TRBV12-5,CASGSGLAGGPSYNEQFF
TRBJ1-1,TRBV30,CAWSGGARTEAFF
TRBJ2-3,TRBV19,CASSLLAGLTDTQYF
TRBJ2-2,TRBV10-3,CAISAMPAGGGAGELFF
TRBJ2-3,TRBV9,CASSAADYTDTQYF
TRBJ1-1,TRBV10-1,CASSARRQGNTEAFF
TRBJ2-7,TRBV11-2,CASSLPGRGYEQYF
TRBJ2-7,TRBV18,CASSLRTDEQYF
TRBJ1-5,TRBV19,CASSIERGINQPQHF
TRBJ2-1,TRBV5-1,CASSSDSSYNEQFF
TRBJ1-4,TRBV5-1,CASSYDRTNEKLFF
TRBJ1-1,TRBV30,CAWRLSLNTEAFF
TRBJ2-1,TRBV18,CASSPVGRTYNEQFF
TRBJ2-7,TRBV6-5,CASNSDSRSYEQYF
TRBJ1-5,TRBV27,CASSHKGDQPQHF
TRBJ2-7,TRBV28,CASSLTGFTYEQYF
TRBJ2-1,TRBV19,CASSMEGLAGDYNEQFF
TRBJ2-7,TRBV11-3,CASSLGEAPYEQYF
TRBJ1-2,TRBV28,CASSSTGGGDYGYTF
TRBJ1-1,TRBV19,CASSLGQGARAFF
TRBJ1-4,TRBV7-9,CASSYLPTATNEKLFF
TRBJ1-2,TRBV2,CASTQGYYGYTF
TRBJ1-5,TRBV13,CASSFGQGAVQPQHF
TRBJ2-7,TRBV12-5,CASGLSGIIGYEQYF
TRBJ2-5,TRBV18,CASSPGYRETETQYF
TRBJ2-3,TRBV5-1,CASSLGLAGDTQYF
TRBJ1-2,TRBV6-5,CASSRNRGYGYTF
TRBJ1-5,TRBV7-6,CASSSGVPPLPQHF
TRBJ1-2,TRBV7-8,CASSLSSGLDGYTF
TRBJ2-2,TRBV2,CASSPVPRTGELFF
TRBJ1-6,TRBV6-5,CASTGGGTGNSPLHF
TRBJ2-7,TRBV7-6,CASSLDRNSYEQYF
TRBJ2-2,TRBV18,CASSSGGTGELFF
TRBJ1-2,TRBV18,CASSLAQGNGYTF
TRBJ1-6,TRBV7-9,CASSPVGATRNSPLHF
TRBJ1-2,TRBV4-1,CASSQDRGGNYGYTF
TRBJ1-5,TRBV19,CASSTGTRGGQPQHF
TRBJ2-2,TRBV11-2,CASSLRAGVGITGELFF
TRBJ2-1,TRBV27,CASSWRAGGGYNEQFF
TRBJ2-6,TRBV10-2,CASRDRGTGANVLTF
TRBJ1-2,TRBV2,CASRQQGGYTF
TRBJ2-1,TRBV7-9,CASNPNEDWVNNEQFF
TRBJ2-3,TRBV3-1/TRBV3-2,CASSQFSGSRTDTQYF
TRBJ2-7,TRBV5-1,CASSLLAAGSYEQYF
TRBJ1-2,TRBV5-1,CASSLGQGGYGYTF
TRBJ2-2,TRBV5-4,CASSLGQGVNTGELFF
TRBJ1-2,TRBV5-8,CASSLMRQGASYGYTF